Here is one T cell receptor beta chain with its context. Its antigen is as yet unknown. Relative to the germline gene, one junction end is altered; a read error may explain this. This sample is drawn from a study of CD8+CD57+ T cells in acquired aplastic anemia. Study observations and caveats: Patients did not significantly differ from controls in CD8+ Simpson's diversity.

TCR beta VDJ and CDR3 profiling used genomic DNA as template. TCRdb used MiXCR to reprocess the reads, holding one entry per CDR3 protein. The sample carries approximately 470,000 distinct CDR3 sequences, 25% to 40% recorded once. The CDR3 totals 13 residues. The germline CDR1 and CDR2 sequences are WSHSY and SAAADI. Patients selected for sequencing had displayed CD8+CD57+ cell expansion by flow cytometry. When blood sampling took place, the patients had received no therapy. The specimen was sorted CD4+, CD8+, or CD8+CD57+ T cells (not recorded which) from PBMCs. J is TRBJ2-7 and V is TRBV10-2, with D perhaps matching TRBD1 (5 bases). The clonotype originates from a human donor with aplastic anemia. The CDR3 bases are TGCGCCAGCACTTCGGACAAATCCTACGGGCAGTACTTC. This sequence encodes CASTSDKSYGQYF.